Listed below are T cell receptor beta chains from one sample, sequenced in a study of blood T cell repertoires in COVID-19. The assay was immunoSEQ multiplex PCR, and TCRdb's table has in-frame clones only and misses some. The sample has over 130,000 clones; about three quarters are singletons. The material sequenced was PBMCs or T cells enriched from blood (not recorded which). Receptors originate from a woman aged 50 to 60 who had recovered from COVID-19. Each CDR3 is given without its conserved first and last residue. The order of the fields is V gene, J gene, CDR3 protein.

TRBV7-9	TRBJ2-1	ASTQDRGPNEQF
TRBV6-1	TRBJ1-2	ASSEAFGGGLVSGYT
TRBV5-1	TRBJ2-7	ASSLGAGTSYEQY
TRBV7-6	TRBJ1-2	ASSFGTAYGYT
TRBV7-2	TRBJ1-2	ASSPQPGFNYGYT
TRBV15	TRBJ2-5	ATSRNRIRQGIPKETQY
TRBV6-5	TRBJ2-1	ASSYSTGVGYNEQF
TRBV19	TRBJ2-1	ASSIVAGTGFSSYNEQF
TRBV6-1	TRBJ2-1	ASSEAVHLALSANEQF
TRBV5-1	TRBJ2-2	ASSLYDGDTGELF
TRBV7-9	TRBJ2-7	ASNSDDSYEQY
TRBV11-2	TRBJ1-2	ASSSEAYGYT
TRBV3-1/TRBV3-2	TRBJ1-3	ASSQTGWGNTIY
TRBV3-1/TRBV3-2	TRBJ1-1	ASSQDGGTGAEAF
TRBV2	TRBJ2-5	ASPLGPGLAGEGQETQY
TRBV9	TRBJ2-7	ASSVDQTGLEDEQY
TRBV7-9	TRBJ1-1	ASSRTGEGTEAF
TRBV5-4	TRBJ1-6	ASSFEGSYNSPLH
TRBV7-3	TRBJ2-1	ASSWGQDPEGQF
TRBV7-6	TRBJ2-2	ASSFGLAGNTGELF
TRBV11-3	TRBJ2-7	ASSLDRSGEQY
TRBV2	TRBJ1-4	ASRPRQVREKLF
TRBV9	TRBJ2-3	ASSVVAKQGAFTDTQY
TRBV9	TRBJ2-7	ASGAGVTSYEQY
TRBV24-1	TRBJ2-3	ATSDSRAASTEGRTQY
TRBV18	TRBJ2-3	ASSPTGGTDTQY
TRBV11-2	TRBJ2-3	ASSYYGTSGRTDTQY
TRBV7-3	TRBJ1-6	ASSLRGDINSPLH
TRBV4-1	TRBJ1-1	ASSQDRGTVDTEAF
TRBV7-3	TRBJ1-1	ASSRSGGVTEAF
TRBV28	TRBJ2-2	ASMAGGPDGELF
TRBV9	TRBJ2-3	ASSRTEGRTDTQY
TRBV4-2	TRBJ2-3	ASSQDWASGEHGTDTQY
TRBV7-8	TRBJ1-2	ASIPLTGPLYYGYT
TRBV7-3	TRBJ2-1	ASSLKSSGGPQIYNEQF
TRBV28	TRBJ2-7	ASSSPGDRAYEQY
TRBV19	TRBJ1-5	ASSMGQGAYEGNQPQH
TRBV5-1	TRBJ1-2	ASSSGDRMGYGYT
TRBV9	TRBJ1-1	ASSPSGDHTEAF
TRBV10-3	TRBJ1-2	AIRRENGYT